This T cell receptor beta chain was identified in a study of early T cells in non-severe SARS-CoV-2 infection. The wider study: Investigators sequenced bulk RNA drawn from unsorted whole blood, and chains remained unpaired.

CDR3 length equals 16 residues. CDR1 is KGHSH and CDR2 is LQKENI in the germline V gene. V dropped 6 bases and J dropped 1; count of bases not matched to a gene: 11. Each single cDNA molecule received a unique molecular identifier. TCRdb reprocessed the 5' RACE reads with MiXCR, giving one entry per CDR3 protein. The table records almost 45,000 distinct CDR3 sequences, around 6.1% of them present only once. Sequencing was performed on whole blood. This clonotype originated in an adult who was a healthcare worker with PCR-confirmed SARS-CoV-2 infection or an uninfected control (not recorded which). The genes are TRBV18 and TRBJ2-5; 7 nucleotides align to TRBD2. The CDR3 protein is CASSPASAGAQETQYF. The CDR3 nucleotides are TGTGCCAGCTCCCCGGCTAGCGCGGGAGCCCAAGAGACCCAGTACTTC.